Listed below are T cell receptor beta chains from one sample, sequenced in a study of blood T cells in healthy people across ages. Using its own MiXCR run on the 5' RACE reads, TCRdb lists one record per CDR3 protein. The table records roughly 800,000 distinct CDR3 sequences, 20% to 30% of them present only once. The sample also formed part of further work on T cells of mothers and their children.

Sequenced: blood. Receptors originate from a boy aged 10-17 years in good health. CDR3s include the opening cysteine and the closing phenylalanine or tryptophan. A D gene is named only where the DNA matches it firmly. Clone size appears in some rows only: once, few, many, or a class for an expanded clone.

cdr3_aa: CASKPRGSFYEQYF; cdr3_nt: TGTGCCAGCAAACCAAGGGGCTCTTTCTACGAGCAGTACTTC; j_call: TRBJ2-7; clone_size: .; d_call: .; v_call: TRBV12-3/TRBV12-4
cdr3_aa: CASTLAPIPGNEQFF; cdr3_nt: TGTGCCAGCACTTTGGCCCCCATTCCAGGCAATGAGCAGTTCTTC; j_call: TRBJ2-1; clone_size: .; d_call: .; v_call: TRBV6-1
cdr3_aa: CASSQRGTEAFF; cdr3_nt: TGTGCCAGCAGTCAGAGGGGCACTGAAGCTTTCTTT; j_call: TRBJ1-1; clone_size: many; d_call: .; v_call: TRBV6-6
cdr3_aa: CASSSSGGHSRSSYEQYF; cdr3_nt: TGTGCCAGCAGTTCTAGCGGGGGGCATTCAAGAAGCTCCTACGAGCAGTACTTC; j_call: TRBJ2-7; clone_size: few; d_call: TRBD2; v_call: TRBV28
cdr3_aa: CASSSGQPGTEAFF; cdr3_nt: TGCGCCAGCAGCTCCGGGCAACCTGGGACTGAAGCTTTCTTT; j_call: TRBJ1-1; clone_size: .; d_call: .; v_call: TRBV5-1
cdr3_aa: CASSYDLRGSGANVLTF; cdr3_nt: TGTGCCAGCAGTTACGACCTTCGGGGCTCTGGGGCCAACGTCCTGACTTTC; j_call: TRBJ2-6; clone_size: few; d_call: .; v_call: TRBV6-5
cdr3_aa: CASSRSGPGGEQYF; cdr3_nt: TGCGCCAGCAGCCGATCGGGCCCGGGCGGGGAGCAGTACTTC; j_call: TRBJ2-7; clone_size: few; d_call: .; v_call: TRBV4-1
cdr3_aa: CATPLDTIYF; cdr3_nt: TGTGCCACCCCTTTGGACACCATATATTTT; j_call: TRBJ1-3; clone_size: few; d_call: .; v_call: TRBV7-9
cdr3_aa: CSASRGSSGGETQYF; cdr3_nt: TGCAGTGCTAGTAGGGGCTCTAGCGGGGGGGAGACCCAGTACTTC; j_call: TRBJ2-5; clone_size: .; d_call: TRBD2; v_call: TRBV20-1
cdr3_aa: CASSQDLWREETQYF; cdr3_nt: TGTGCCAGCAGCCAAGATCTGTGGCGAGAAGAGACCCAGTACTTC; j_call: TRBJ2-5; clone_size: few; d_call: .; v_call: TRBV3-1
cdr3_aa: CASSESGKQETQYF; cdr3_nt: TGTGCCAGCAGTGAATCAGGGAAACAAGAGACCCAGTACTTC; j_call: TRBJ2-5; clone_size: few; d_call: .; v_call: TRBV25-1
cdr3_aa: CAISESGAHEQYF; cdr3_nt: TGTGCCATCAGTGAGTCAGGGGCCCACGAGCAGTACTTC; j_call: TRBJ2-7; clone_size: many; d_call: .; v_call: TRBV10-3
cdr3_aa: CASSSKILDRHQETQYF; cdr3_nt: TGCGCCAGCAGCTCCAAGATCCTTGACAGACACCAAGAGACCCAGTACTTC; j_call: TRBJ2-5; clone_size: few; d_call: .; v_call: TRBV5-1
cdr3_aa: CASSSQGGKPQHF; cdr3_nt: TGTGCCAGCAGTTCTCAGGGTGGTAAGCCCCAGCATTTT; j_call: TRBJ1-5; clone_size: few; d_call: .; v_call: TRBV6-6
cdr3_aa: CASSFKQTQYF; cdr3_nt: TGTGCCAGCAGCTTTAAGCAGACCCAGTACTTC; j_call: TRBJ2-5; clone_size: few; d_call: .; v_call: TRBV7-8
cdr3_aa: CSVEDFEDYGYTF; cdr3_nt: TGCAGCGTTGAAGATTTTGAGGACTATGGCTACACCTTC; j_call: TRBJ1-2; clone_size: few; d_call: .; v_call: TRBV29-1
cdr3_aa: CASSFYRGFGYGYTF; cdr3_nt: TGTGCCAGCAGTTTTTACAGGGGGTTCGGCTATGGCTACACCTTC; j_call: TRBJ1-2; clone_size: .; d_call: TRBD1; v_call: TRBV28
cdr3_aa: CASSPDREGAKLFF; cdr3_nt: TGTGCCAGCAGCCCTGACAGGGAGGGAGCAAAACTGTTTTTT; j_call: TRBJ1-4; clone_size: .; d_call: TRBD1; v_call: TRBV28
cdr3_aa: CSVEEGQRTDTQYF; cdr3_nt: TGCAGCGTTGAGGAGGGGCAGCGCACAGATACGCAGTATTTT; j_call: TRBJ2-3; clone_size: few; d_call: .; v_call: TRBV29-1
cdr3_aa: CASSWGTDTDTQYF; cdr3_nt: TGTGCCAGCAGCTGGGGGACGGATACAGATACGCAGTATTTT; j_call: TRBJ2-3; clone_size: .; d_call: .; v_call: TRBV7-2
cdr3_aa: CASSYGAGTSYGYTF; cdr3_nt: TGTGCCAGCAGTTATGGGGCAGGGACGTCCTATGGCTACACCTTC; j_call: TRBJ1-2; clone_size: .; d_call: .; v_call: TRBV12-3/TRBV12-4
cdr3_aa: CASSTGRSSLYEQYF; cdr3_nt: TGTGCCAGCAGTACCGGTCGTTCGTCCCTGTACGAGCAGTACTTC; j_call: TRBJ2-7; clone_size: .; d_call: .; v_call: TRBV27
cdr3_aa: CASSQFRGPGEKLFF; cdr3_nt: TGTGCCAGCAGCCAATTCAGGGGGCCAGGTGAAAAACTGTTTTTT; j_call: TRBJ1-4; clone_size: .; d_call: TRBD1; v_call: TRBV3-1
cdr3_aa: CSASPGTDRSYNEQFF; cdr3_nt: TGCAGTGCTAGTCCTGGGACAGATAGATCCTACAATGAGCAGTTCTTC; j_call: TRBJ2-1; clone_size: .; d_call: TRBD1; v_call: TRBV20-1
cdr3_aa: CSAYLGTGGNEQFF; cdr3_nt: TGCAGTGCTTACCTCGGGACAGGGGGTAATGAGCAGTTCTTC; j_call: TRBJ2-1; clone_size: few; d_call: TRBD1; v_call: TRBV20-1
cdr3_aa: CASSWGMDQPQHF; cdr3_nt: TGTGCCAGCAGCTGGGGGATGGATCAGCCCCAGCATTTT; j_call: TRBJ1-5; clone_size: .; d_call: .; v_call: TRBV7-2
cdr3_aa: CATAKGTGVNSPLHF; cdr3_nt: TGTGCCACTGCAAAGGGGACAGGGGTTAATTCACCCCTCCACTTT; j_call: TRBJ1-6; clone_size: .; d_call: TRBD1; v_call: TRBV15
cdr3_aa: CASSPAGGSNYGYTF; cdr3_nt: TGCGCCAGCAGCCCGGCGGGGGGATCAAACTATGGCTACACCTTC; j_call: TRBJ1-2; clone_size: .; d_call: .; v_call: TRBV4-1
cdr3_aa: CASSQESAAGLDTQYF; cdr3_nt: TGCGCCAGCAGCCAAGAGTCGGCGGCGGGCCTCGATACGCAGTATTTT; j_call: TRBJ2-3; clone_size: few; d_call: .; v_call: TRBV4-1
cdr3_aa: CASSQASFYNEQFF; cdr3_nt: TGTGCCAGCAGCCAAGCTAGTTTCTACAATGAGCAGTTCTTC; j_call: TRBJ2-1; clone_size: .; d_call: .; v_call: TRBV14
cdr3_aa: CASSSSLYSNQPQHF; cdr3_nt: TGTGCCAGCAGCTCCAGCCTTTATAGCAATCAGCCCCAGCATTTT; j_call: TRBJ1-5; clone_size: .; d_call: .; v_call: TRBV11-2
cdr3_aa: CASSLAGQGVYGYTF; cdr3_nt: TGCGCCAGCAGCTTGGCCGGACAGGGGGTTTATGGCTACACCTTC; j_call: TRBJ1-2; clone_size: few; d_call: TRBD1; v_call: TRBV5-1
cdr3_aa: CASTRQGIAQETQYF; cdr3_nt: TGTGCCAGCACTCGGCAGGGAATCGCCCAAGAGACCCAGTACTTC; j_call: TRBJ2-5; clone_size: .; d_call: .; v_call: TRBV12-3/TRBV12-4
cdr3_aa: CASSQDLSNQPQHF; cdr3_nt: TGTGCCAGCAGCCAAGATCTTAGCAATCAGCCCCAGCATTTT; j_call: TRBJ1-5; clone_size: few; d_call: .; v_call: TRBV4-2
cdr3_aa: CASSLGGGLYKQYF; cdr3_nt: TGTGCCAGCAGTTTAGGCGGGGGCCTCTACAAGCAGTACTTC; j_call: TRBJ2-7; clone_size: .; d_call: .; v_call: TRBV12-3/TRBV12-4
cdr3_aa: CASTPDSRETQYF; cdr3_nt: TGTGCCAGCACCCCGGACAGCCGGGAGACCCAGTACTTC; j_call: TRBJ2-5; clone_size: .; d_call: .; v_call: TRBV2
cdr3_aa: CSVRGTEETQYF; cdr3_nt: TGCAGCGTTCGCGGGACAGAAGAGACCCAGTACTTC; j_call: TRBJ2-5; clone_size: many; d_call: .; v_call: TRBV29-1
cdr3_aa: CASSTPSKRPLTDTQYF; cdr3_nt: TGTGCCAGCAGCACCCCTTCTAAGCGGCCTCTCACAGATACGCAGTATTTT; j_call: TRBJ2-3; clone_size: .; d_call: .; v_call: TRBV6-2/TRBV6-3
cdr3_aa: CASSDNPGTGDYEQYF; cdr3_nt: TGTGCCAGCAGTGATAATCCCGGGACAGGGGACTACGAGCAGTACTTC; j_call: TRBJ2-7; clone_size: few; d_call: TRBD1; v_call: TRBV25-1
cdr3_aa: CSARDRGATSYEQYF; cdr3_nt: TGCAGTGCTAGAGATCGCGGGGCTACCTCCTACGAGCAGTACTTC; j_call: TRBJ2-7; clone_size: .; d_call: .; v_call: TRBV20-1
cdr3_aa: CAWNRGQGSLNGYTF; cdr3_nt: TGTGCCTGGAATAGGGGACAGGGGTCTCTTAATGGCTACACCTTC; j_call: TRBJ1-2; clone_size: few; d_call: TRBD1; v_call: TRBV30
cdr3_aa: CASSLDRSNNEQFF; cdr3_nt: TGTGCCAGCAGCTTGGACAGGAGCAACAATGAGCAGTTCTTC; j_call: TRBJ2-1; clone_size: .; d_call: .; v_call: TRBV5-5